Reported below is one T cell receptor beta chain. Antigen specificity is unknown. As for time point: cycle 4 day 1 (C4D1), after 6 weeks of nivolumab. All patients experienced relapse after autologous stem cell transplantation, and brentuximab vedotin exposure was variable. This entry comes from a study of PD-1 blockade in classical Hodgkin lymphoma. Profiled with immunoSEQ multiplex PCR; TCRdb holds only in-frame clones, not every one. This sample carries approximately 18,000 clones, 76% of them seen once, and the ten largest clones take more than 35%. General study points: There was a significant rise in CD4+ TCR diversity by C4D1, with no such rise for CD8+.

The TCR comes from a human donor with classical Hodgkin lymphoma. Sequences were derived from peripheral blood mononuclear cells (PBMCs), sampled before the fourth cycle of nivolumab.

CDR3 nucleotides: TGCGCCAGCAGCCAGAACGCGGGTAATCCCGGGGAGCTGTTTTTT. Amino acids: CASSQNAGNPGELFF. This rearrangement joins TRBV5-1 to TRBJ2-2; perhaps TRBD2 as D (5 bases). Looked up from germline, CDR1 is SGHRS and CDR2 is YFSETQ. Trimming removed 4 bases at V and 6 bases at J, with 16 bases between. The CDR3 runs to 15 residues.